These 17 T cell receptor beta chains came from one sample sequenced in a study of cytomegalovirus exposure and HLA in healthy donors. PCR amplification relied on 60 Vbeta primers (plus 13 Jbeta primers). Method: immunoSEQ multiplex PCR; TCRdb's copy keeps in-frame clones and lacks some. The table lists about 160,000 clones, around 77% of them singletons. Sequencing was carried out using PBMCs. All receptors come from a woman in her fifties or sixties in good health and CMV-seropositive.

The table lists this clone with a few counts. The gene calls are TRBV28 and TRBJ2-7; 7 nucleotides match TRBD2. From germline, CDR1 is MDHEN and CDR2 SYDVKM. V shed 3 bases and J 1 base; nucleotides not matched to a gene: 0. CDR3 length equals 13 residues. The CDR3 nucleotides are TGTGCCAGCAGTTTGGGACTATCCTACGAGCAGTACTTC. Translating it yields CASSLGLSYEQYF.

Comments on this clone: One end of the junction does not line up with germline, which may come from a read error. The chain uses TRBV7-9 and TRBJ2-7; D perhaps matches TRBD2 (6 bases). The CDR3 contains 12 residues. Germline-derived CDR1 and CDR2 are SEHNR and FQNEAQ (reference sequence). DNA of the CDR3: TGTTCCAGCAGCGCGGGATTCACCGAGCAGTACTTC. It translates to CSSSAGFTEQYF.

Points on this clone: Sequence at one end of the junction differs from germline and may be a read error. V gene TRBV7-9 combines with J gene TRBJ2-7; TRBD1 matches 7 bases. Germline-derived CDR1 and CDR2 are SEHNR and FQNEAQ (reference sequence). This CDR3 region has 16 residues. The CDR3 DNA reads as TGTTCCAGCAGCTTGCTAACTAAGGGGGCGACCTACGAGCAGTACTTC. Its protein is CSSSLLTKGATYEQYF.

The rearrangement links TRBV7-9 to TRBJ1-3; 8 positions match TRBD1. The germline V gene has CDR1 SEHNR and CDR2 FQNEAQ (reference sequence). This CDR3 has 13 residues. Trimming cost V 6 bases and J 8 bases; bases outside gene matches: 6. This CDR3 is CASRGTGHHTIYF. In nucleotides, the CDR3 is TGTGCCAGCAGGGGGACAGGTCACCACACCATATATTTT.

V usage is TRBV9 and J usage is TRBJ1-2; maybe TRBD1 (6 bases). V was trimmed by 0 bases and J by 4 bases, leaving 13 bases between them. This CDR3 spans 15 amino acids. Germline-derived CDR1 and CDR2 are SGDLS and YYNGEE. CDR3 DNA sequence: TGTGCCAGCAGCGTAGCTGCAGGACAGCCCTATGGCTACACCTTC. Amino acid sequence: CASSVAAGQPYGYTF.

The chain is built from TRBV6-1 and TRBJ2-7, with D tentatively TRBD1 (6 bases). CDR1 is MNHNS, CDR2 SASEGT, per germline. With 1 base removed from V and 2 bases from J, the gap between germline ends came to 9 bases. The CDR3 consists of 14 residues. The CDR3 region is CASSEVGAAYEQYF. CDR3 bases: TGTGCCAGCAGTGAAGTGGGGGCCGCCTACGAGCAGTACTTC.

The rearrangement uses TRBV19 and TRBJ2-7; 9 nucleotides agree with TRBD1. J lost 4 bases, V lost 5 bases, and 6 bases had no gene match. CDR3 size: 14 residues. Germline-derived CDR1 and CDR2 are LNHDA and SQIVND (reference sequence). The chain's CDR3 is CASSPGTGPYEQYF. The CDR3 DNA follows: TGTGCCAGTAGTCCCGGGACAGGGCCTTACGAGCAGTACTTC.

The V and J genes are TRBV28 and TRBJ1-2; 8 bases align to TRBD1. The CDR3 length is 13 residues. The germline CDR1 and CDR2 sequences are MDHEN and SYDVKM. Trimming cost V 7 bases and J 4 bases; bases outside gene matches: 5. The CDR3 nucleotides read TGTGCCAGCACTACGGACAGGGTCTATGGCTACACCTTC. Translation: CASTTDRVYGYTF.

V is TRBV5-6 and J is TRBJ2-7; the match to TRBD2 covers 9 bases. This CDR3 is built from 15 residues. CDR1 is SGHDT and CDR2 is YYEEEE in the germline V gene. Trimming at V came to 4 bases and at J to 6 bases, leaving 11 bases not matched to a gene. The DNA for the CDR3 is TGTGCCAGCAGCAGAGCCGGGACTAGCTTTCCCGAGCAGTACTTC. Its translation is CASSRAGTSFPEQYF.

This clone has more than one count but fewer than ten. The chain links TRBV9 to TRBJ2-1, with TRBD2 as a possible D gene (7 bases). With 0 bases removed from V and 9 bases from J, the gap between germline ends came to 16 bases. The CDR3 length is 15 residues. CDR1 is SGDLS, CDR2 YYNGEE, per germline. DNA of the CDR3: TGTGCCAGCAGCGTAGAGGGGGGGGCTGCGGGTGAGCAGTTCTTC. Translated, it gives CASSVEGGAAGEQFF.

The J gene is TRBJ1-1, the V gene TRBV5-1, with D possibly being TRBD1 (6 bases). CDR3 length: 13 residues. The germline V and J ends were trimmed by 1 base and 5 bases, with 9 bases remaining between them. Per germline, CDR1 SGHRS and CDR2 YFSETQ. The DNA for the CDR3 is TGCGCCAGCAGCTTGCATCAGGGGACTGAAGCTTTCTTT. This codes for CASSLHQGTEAFF.

The rearrangement links TRBV28 to TRBJ1-2; 7 bases agree with TRBD1. This CDR3 has 15 amino acids. Germline V gene lookup returns CDR1 MDHEN and CDR2 SYDVKM. Trimming cost V 3 bases and J 7 bases; bases outside gene matches: 11. The CDR3 DNA reads TGTGCCAGCAGTTTCCGGACGGTTACAGGGGTTGGCTACACCTTC. Translating it yields CASSFRTVTGVGYTF.

The gene calls are TRBV29-1 and TRBJ1-2; TRBD1 aligns across 8 bases. The CDR3 is 14 residues long. Germline V gene lookup returns CDR1 SQVTM and CDR2 ANQGSEA. The V gene end was trimmed by 1 base and the J gene end by 7 bases; junction bases not matched to a gene: 8. The CDR3 DNA reads as TGCAGCGTTGAAGCGGACAGGGTAGGATCTGGCTACACCTTC. Its protein is CSVEADRVGSGYTF.

V gene TRBV5-1 combines with J gene TRBJ2-3; 9 bases map to TRBD2. Per the germline V gene, CDR1 is SGHRS and CDR2 is YFSETQ. V trimming: 2 bases; J trimming: 2 bases; junction bases outside the gene matches: 9. CDR3 size: 17 residues. CDR3 DNA: TGCGCCAGCAGCTTTCAGGGCGGGAGGGCCCCCACAGATACGCAGTATTTT. Translating it yields CASSFQGGRAPTDTQYF.

The rearrangement uses TRBV27 and TRBJ2-6; TRBD1 matches at 9 bases. The CDR3 runs 18 residues. After removal of 8 bases from V and 4 bases from J, the junction contained 15 bases not matched to a gene. CDR1 is MNHEY, CDR2 SMNVEV, per germline (reference sequence). The CDR3 reads CASSSRTGEGGGANVLTF. CDR3 in DNA: TGTGCCAGCTCCAGTCGGACAGGGGAAGGCGGCGGGGCCAACGTCCTGACTTTC.

This clone appeared once. The chain joins TRBV6-4 to TRBJ1-1; perhaps TRBD1 as D (6 bases). Germline V gene data show CDR1 as MRHNA and CDR2 as SNTAGT. The germline V and J ends were trimmed by 6 bases and 2 bases, with 10 bases remaining between them. This CDR3 has 13 residues. The CDR3 DNA reads as TGTGCCAGCAGCCTGGACAGAAACACTGAAGCTTTCTTT. Translated, it gives CASSLDRNTEAFF.

V gene TRBV7-6 combines with J gene TRBJ2-5; D may be TRBD1 (6 bases). From germline, CDR1 is SGHVS and CDR2 FNYEAQ. The V end lost 4 bases, the J end lost 4 bases, and 10 bases lay between the germline ends. The CDR3 runs to 13 residues. CDR3 sequence (DNA): TGTGCCAGCAGCTCCGGGACACGAGAGACCCAGTACTTC. Its protein is CASSSGTRETQYF.